The source of this TCR beta chain is a study of T cells expressing NK-cell markers. Study-wide background: Repertoire data for TCR beta were derived from sorted T cells (CD3+CD56+NKG2C+, CD3+CD56+NKG2C- and CD3+CD56-NKG2C+).

One entry per CDR3 protein, without DNA, is what TCRdb gives after re-calling the 5' RACE reads. The data include roughly 430,000 distinct CDR3 sequences; the top ten clones carry 7.3%. The CDR3 consists of 12 residues. The germline gives CDR1 LGHNT, CDR2 FRNRAP. The rearrangement links TRBV12-5 to TRBJ2-1; TCRdb proposes TRBD1, but this gene call is untestable without DNA. Sequencing input: blood T cells: a sorted CD56 or NKG2C T cell subset, CD4+ or CD8+ T cells, or bulk PBMC T cells (not recorded which). The source is a woman aged 18-70 years in good health. The CDR3 region is CASGFGRNEQFF. The complete variable domain, with remaining parts taken from reference TRBV12-5 and TRBJ2-1, reads DARVTQTPRHKVTEMGQEVTMRCQPILGHNTVFWYRQTMMQGLELLAYFRNRAPLDDSGMPKDRFSAEMPDATLATLKIQPSEPRDSAVYFCASGFGRNEQFFGPGTRLTVL.